This entry describes one T cell receptor beta chain. No antigen is known for it. One end of the junction fails to match germline, which may point to a read error. The data belong to a study of tumor and adjacent non-tumor tissue in lung cancer. Looking at the study overall: The cohort had roughly 11 adenocarcinoma, 2 squamous cell and 1 small cell patients. Some 4.2 million productive TCRbeta reads were obtained per sample on average.

This sample's RNA came from whole unsorted tissue. Distant lung tissue was collected more than 3 cm away from the tumor edge. Study-wide findings and caveats: Significantly higher TCR diversity was found in tumor than normal lung. Top 100 clones took a larger repertoire share in normal lung.

Three rounds of nested PCR, following a modified ARM-PCR protocol, produced the TCRbeta library. TCRdb re-called the multiplex PCR reads through MiXCR, storing one row per CDR3 protein. Of about 43,000 distinct CDR3 sequences in the sample, approximately 61% were seen once. The CDR3 is 16 amino acids. The TCR originated in a man aged 45-65 years with non-small cell lung cancer. Sequencing was carried out using distant non-tumor lung tissue. The chain combines TRBV12-3 or TRBV12-4 with TRBJ2-2; TRBD2 matches at 11 bases. The CDR3: CASSPPGLAATRELFF. The DNA for the CDR3 is TGTGCCAGCAGTCCTCCGGGACTAGCGGCCACCAGGGAGCTGTTCTTT.